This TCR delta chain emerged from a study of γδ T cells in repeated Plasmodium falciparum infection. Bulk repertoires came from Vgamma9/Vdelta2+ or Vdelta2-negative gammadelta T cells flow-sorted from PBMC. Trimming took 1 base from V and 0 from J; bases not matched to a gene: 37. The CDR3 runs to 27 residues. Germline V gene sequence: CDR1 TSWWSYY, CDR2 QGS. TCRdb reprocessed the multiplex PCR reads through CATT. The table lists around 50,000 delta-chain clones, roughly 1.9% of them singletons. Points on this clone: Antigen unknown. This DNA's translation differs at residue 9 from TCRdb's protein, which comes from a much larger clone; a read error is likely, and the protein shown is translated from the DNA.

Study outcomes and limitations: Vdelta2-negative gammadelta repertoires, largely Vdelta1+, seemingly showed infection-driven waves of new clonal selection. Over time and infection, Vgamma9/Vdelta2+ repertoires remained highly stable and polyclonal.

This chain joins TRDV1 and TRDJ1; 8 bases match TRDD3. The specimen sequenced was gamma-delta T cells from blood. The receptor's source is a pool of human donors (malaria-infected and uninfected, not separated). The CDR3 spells CALGERVVLVDLATGGLSYPYTDKLIF. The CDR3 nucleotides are TGTGCTCTTGGGGAACGAGTAGTCCTCGTCGACCTAGCTACTGGGGGGTTATCATACCCTTACACCGATAAACTCATCTTT.